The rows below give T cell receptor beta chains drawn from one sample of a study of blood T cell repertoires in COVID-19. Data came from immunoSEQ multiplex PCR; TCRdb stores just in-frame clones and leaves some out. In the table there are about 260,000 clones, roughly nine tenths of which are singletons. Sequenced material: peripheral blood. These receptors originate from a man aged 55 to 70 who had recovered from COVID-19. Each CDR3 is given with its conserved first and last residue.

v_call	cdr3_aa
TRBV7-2	CASSPVTGDYGYTF
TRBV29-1	CSVEGPNTEAFF
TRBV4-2	CASSRTGNPTYNEQFF
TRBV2	CASSEIPGQGSPLHF
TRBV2	CAPQIQEARPNTGELFF
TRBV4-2	CASSQERETDNSPLHF
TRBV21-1	CASSNSDGQGASGANVLTF
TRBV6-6	CASSLTGYEQYF
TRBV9	CASSSPGQETQYF
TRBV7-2	CASSPQGTSGGAGTQYF
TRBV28	CASSLVGHGELFF
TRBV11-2	CASSATVSGANVLTF
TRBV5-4	CASSPGQGGRSYEQYF
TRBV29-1	CSVRGSNAGYGYTF
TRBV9	CASSVAPVSGVDDTQYF
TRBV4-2	CASSQADRVINTEAFF
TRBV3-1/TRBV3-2	CASSVTGSSYNEQFF
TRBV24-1	CATSDSSDRWTQKLFF
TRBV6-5	CASSSPGIMFF